What follows describes a single T cell receptor (beta chain). Its antigen is not known. This specimen comes from a study of blood T cells in healthy people across ages. Sample-barcoded 5' priming and a J-beta primer mix drove a second PCR of roughly 6 to 12 cycles. TCRdb ran MiXCR on the 5' RACE reads and lists one entry per CDR3 protein. The sample includes 1.5 million to 1.8 million distinct CDR3 sequences, roughly two fifths of them seen just once. Study-level results: Diversity was higher, and naive CD4+ cells more numerous, in long-lived donors than in aged donors. Naive T cell percentage strongly correlated with TCR beta diversity. TCR beta diversity, measured per million T cells, fell in a roughly linear way with age.

The donors, healthy Caucasians from Russia, were aged about 6 to 95. V was trimmed by 8 bases and J by 8 bases, leaving 22 bases between them. Germline V gene lookup returns CDR1 SGHKS and CDR2 YYEKEE (reference sequence). The CDR3 spans 14 residues. The receptor comes from a woman younger than 30 in good health. The rearrangement uses TRBV5-5 and TRBJ1-2; the D gene is possibly TRBD1 (5 bases). Sample: blood. The CDR3 spells CASSPARERSGYTF. The CDR3 DNA sequence: TGTGCCAGTAGCCCAGCCAGGGAAAGGAGCGGCTACACCTTC.